This TCR beta chain appears in the sequencing data of a study of T cell responses to AZD1222 COVID-19 vaccine. Study conclusions and caveats: Seropositive status at baseline applied to only a handful of AZD1222 recipients.

About this clone: No antigen is known for it.

Between the trimmed V and J ends, which lost 2 bases and 4 bases, there was a span of 20 bases. In germline, CDR1 is SGHVS, CDR2 FNYEAQ. The CDR3 length is 17 residues. TCRdb keeps only in-frame clones here, not all; method: immunoSEQ multiplex PCR. Seen here are more than 75,000 clones, around 88% observed once, and the top ten hold 6.5% to 8%. This specimen consisted of peripheral blood, obtained on day 0 of AZD1222 vaccination. This sequence was found in an adult in good health. The genes are TRBV7-6 and TRBJ1-2, with D unresolved. Written as DNA, the CDR3 is TGTGCCAGCAGCTTACAGAGTACCCCCCCGAACTTCTATGGCTACACCTTC. This codes for CASSLQSTPPNFYGYTF.